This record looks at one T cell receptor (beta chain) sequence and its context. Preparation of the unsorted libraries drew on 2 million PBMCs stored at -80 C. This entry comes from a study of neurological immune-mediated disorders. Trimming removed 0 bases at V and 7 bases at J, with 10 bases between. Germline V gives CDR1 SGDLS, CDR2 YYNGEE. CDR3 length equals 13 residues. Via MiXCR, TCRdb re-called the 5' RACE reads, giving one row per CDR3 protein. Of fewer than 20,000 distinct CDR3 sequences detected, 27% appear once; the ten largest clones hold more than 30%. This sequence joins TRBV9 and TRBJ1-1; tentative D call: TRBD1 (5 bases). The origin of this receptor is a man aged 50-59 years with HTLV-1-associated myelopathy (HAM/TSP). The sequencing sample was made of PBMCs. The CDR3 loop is CASSVDSGREAFF. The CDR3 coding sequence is TGTGCCAGCAGCGTAGATTCAGGGCGTGAAGCTTTCTTT.